Here is one T cell receptor beta chain with its context. Its antigen target is currently unknown. The entry originates in a study of cytomegalovirus exposure and HLA in healthy donors (dated by TCRdb to the late 2010s). At the level of the whole study: An earlier analysis of about 560 of the donors reported 276 Gb of sequence data and roughly 120 million unique TCR beta sequences obtained from 150 million to 200 million T cells. An earlier analysis of several hundred of the donors applied high-throughput TCR beta sequencing to assess whether each TCR beta V gene segment acted as functional or pseudogenic. An early release covering roughly 600 HLA-typed donors comprised approximately 300 gigabases of sequencing data and around 85 million unique TCR sequences. A later analysis re-analyzed previously published TCR beta repertoires from 500 to 700 donors and added high-resolution HLA genotyping to study TCR occurrence patterns. Donor age, sex, ethnicity and CMV serostatus were compiled together with the repertoire data. A separate validation cohort of more than 100 different subjects was used in addition to the approximately 640-subject first cohort. Roughly 5 DR-DQ haplotypes were treated as single units for association and clustering because of strong linkage in the cohort. Typing coverage differed by locus: A, B, C, DRB1 and DQB1 were typed in roughly 620-630 donors, DQA1 in roughly 510, DPA1 in roughly 590, and DPB1 in 450 to 490. Using immunosequencing, the study profiled T cell repertoires from about 620 subjects and related those repertoires to cytomegalovirus serostatus. The study combined high-throughput TCR immunosequencing, statistical association of individual TCRs with disease status, and machine learning to predict cytomegalovirus infection status. The study aimed to test whether signatures of past pathogen exposure could be identified by cataloging public T cell receptors. The genetic ancestry cluster associated with self-reported Caucasian donors included over 65% of the roughly 400 genotyped donors. Rather than using new phenotypic data, the later analysis identified candidate immune exposures from TCR beta sequences and from how often those sequences occurred across donors. A later genetic analysis took genome-wide SNP genotypes for about 55% of the 666 donors and used that subset as a discovery cohort. HLA typing included class I and class II loci at four-digit resolution. Across about 370 genotyped donors of the cohort, an average of about 250,000 unique TCR beta nucleotide sequences per donor were sequenced, and roughly 20% of those sequences were non-productive. Every discovery cohort repertoire had been produced on one sequencing platform. The paper's findings and limits, for the study overall: In a later genetic analysis, a missense DCLRE1C variant was associated with V-gene and J-gene trimming of TCR beta chains, and the association was replicated in an independent cohort. The only immune exposure information available for the cohort was CMV serostatus. According to a later analysis, parvovirus B19, influenza, CMV and Epstein-Barr virus appeared linked to several top co-occurrence clusters. A later analysis found that most CMV-associated TCR beta chains appeared HLA-restricted, with HLA associations seemingly driven largely by CMV exposure. Presence/absence analyses assumed roughly uniform sequencing depth across donors, an assumption that may not hold. In vitro tests confirmed that three of the cytomegalovirus-associated TCR beta chains recognize cytomegalovirus antigens. When HLA alleles, especially DR and DQ, strongly co-occurred, attributing TCR associations to individual alleles was difficult. In both the original and validation cohorts, the classifier was reported to diagnose cytomegalovirus status with high specificity and sensitivity. According to a later analysis, TCR association rates differed among HLA loci, with DRB1 alleles showing the most associated TCRs and HLA-C alleles showing the fewest. Because counts were too low, more than 15 rarely observed V segments, including chromosome 9 orphons, were excluded from the earlier analysis of under 650 of the donors. A later analysis found that HLA-associated TCR beta chains were more clonally expanded and had lower generation probabilities than equally common non-associated chains. Only TCR beta chains were sequenced in this cohort, and the absence of alpha or paired-chain data limited detectable features. A later analysis associated roughly 17,000 TCR beta sequences with specific HLA alleles at a false discovery rate of 0.05. According to a later genetic analysis, donors in an Asian-associated ancestry cluster had fewer N-insertions in productive TCRs than the roughly 700-donor mean. Most TCR sequences were observed very rarely across donors, whereas some public TCRs were present in many individuals. Correlated functional status among segregating V segments might reflect linkage disequilibrium, but an unknown experimental factor could not be ruled out. HLA typing was unavailable for some donors at each locus, so association tests used only the typed subset. It was suggested by the authors that the approach could potentially be generalized to other disease states and immunological phenotypes. A total of 150 to 200 TCR beta chains were listed by the study as associated with cytomegalovirus. In an earlier analysis of roughly 560 of the donors, most TCR beta V segments were observed in productive rearrangements about 87% or about 30% of the time, broadly matching IMGT annotations. A further reported finding was that TCR beta sequences accurately predicted the HLA-A and HLA-B alleles for most subjects in the first cohort. The sequencing pipeline was judged likely to have produced a cluster of highly shared sequence variants as a technical artifact.

The library was built by means of the immunoSEQ multiplex PCR assay. For the multiplex PCR, a mixture combining 60 forward primers for TCR Vbeta segments and 13 reverse primers for TCR Jbeta segments was used. The CDR3 region of rearranged TCR beta genes was amplified from genomic DNA by a multiplex PCR assay. On the Illumina HiSeq System, the amplified TCR beta libraries were sequenced as 87-base-pair reads. The authors' pipeline ran thus. A later analysis tallied around 80 million unique TCR beta chains across the roughly 610 repertoires, and roughly 11 million of those chains were shared by two or more donors. To remove PCR and sequencing errors, raw reads were error-corrected and collapsed into unique sequences using a nearest-neighbor algorithm that merged closely related sequences. Alignment of CDR3 sequences to IMGT reference sequences was used to assign V, D and J gene segments. Each retained sequence needed at least a six-nucleotide match to both a V gene segment and a J gene segment. Rearrangements were called productive when the CDR3 lacked stop codons and stayed in frame with V and J; all others were non-productive. CDR3 was defined by IMGT convention, running from the second conserved V-encoded cysteine to the conserved J-encoded phenylalanine. The earlier analysis of some 540 of the donors excluded any sequence lacking an unambiguous match to a single V gene segment. An earlier analysis of over 450 of the donors classified V segments as functional when productive rearrangements were above 56.7% and as segregating when the standard deviation between donors was above 5%. A statistical classification framework was developed to diagnose cytomegalovirus status using the catalog of TCR beta chain sequences. V and J gene assignment, in a later analysis, came from comparing TCR nucleotide sequences with IMGT/GENE-DB human TR gene sequences. A later analysis assigned CDR3 sequences and most-parsimonious VDJ recombination scenarios with the TCRdist pipeline. In a later analysis, every TCR beta chain was defined by the combination of its CDR3 amino acid sequence and its V-gene family, and reads without a unique V-gene family were dropped. In a later analysis, several hundred highly shared, low-generation-probability nucleotide sequences were removed to address suspected cross-contamination and a sequencing artifact. For each public chain, a later analysis derived a clonal expansion index from normalized ranks of inferred template counts within each repertoire. A later analysis computed generation probabilities with a VDJ recombination model fitted to out-of-frame rearrangements, and checked the results against IGoR. A later analysis scored TCR-TCR, TCR-HLA and TCR-CMV co-occurrence with hypergeometric tests, applying a repertoire-size bias correction to TCR pairs. False discovery rates were estimated in a later analysis by permuting HLA or CMV assignments 20 times. In a later analysis, co-occurring TCRs were grouped using DBSCAN, and TCRdist sequence similarity was added for clustering within HLA-allele-positive subsets. Co-occurrence clustering excluded repertoires with fewer than 30,000 or more than 120,000 public chains, plus five with anomalous nucleotide sharing. TCRdb mirrors the immuneACCESS table, restricted to in-frame sequences. Some clones are absent from its copies; in checked studies, under half trace to an unresolved V gene, and the reason for the others is unknown. That table furnishes V, J and clone size, whereas the DNA furnished D and trimming. The sample's own table lists about 39,000 clones. Jointly, the top ten make up roughly 3.3% of the sample.

In total, approximately 690 healthy bone marrow donors made up the cohort. All cohort members were sampled while nominally healthy, although unrecorded immune exposures were likely present. The donor was CMV seropositive and was included in the group of 290 or so seropositive cohort members. A peripheral blood sample was collected from each donor, and TCR beta sequencing was performed on peripheral blood mononuclear cells. Genomic DNA was extracted from the blood cell samples with the Qiagen DNeasy Blood Extraction Kit. The sequencing sample was made of PBMCs. This sequence originates from a woman aged 25 to 39 in good health and CMV-seropositive.

At the DNA level, the sequence is TGTGCCAGCAGCTTAGACCGGGATCTCTACTGGCAGTACTTC. Translation gives CASSLDRDLYWQYF. The V gene is TRBV7-9 and the J gene is TRBJ2-7; TRBD2 might be the D gene, on 5 matching bases. The CDR3, cysteine through phenylalanine, is 14 amino acids long. The read is trimmed to its CDR3 DNA, 42 bases read in frame from base 1. Looking up the germline V gene (reference sequence) yields CDR1 SEHNR and CDR2 FQNEAQ. The V end loses 1 base and the J end loses 9 bases, and a stretch of 16 bases separates them.